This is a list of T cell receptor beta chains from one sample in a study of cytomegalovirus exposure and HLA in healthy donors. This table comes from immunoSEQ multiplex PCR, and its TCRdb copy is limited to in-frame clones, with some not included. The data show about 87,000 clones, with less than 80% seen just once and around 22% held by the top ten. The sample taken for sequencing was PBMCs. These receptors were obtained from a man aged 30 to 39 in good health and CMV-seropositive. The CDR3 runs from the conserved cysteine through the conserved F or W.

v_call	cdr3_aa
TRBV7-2	CASSLARREDQPQHF
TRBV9	CASSVQGSGKLFF
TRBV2	CASSEGDRGPFYEQYF
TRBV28	CASGPQADTEAFF
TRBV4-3	CASSQDFEWLNEQFF
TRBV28	CASPPTGEYSNQPQHF
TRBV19	CASSNRGSREKLFF
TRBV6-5	CASSSVSDTQYF
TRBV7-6	CASSLVGGGGDTQYF
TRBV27	CASSLSGGGRAEAFF
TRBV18	CASSPSPEGEQYF
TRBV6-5	CASSTGTSGSYEQYF
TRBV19	CATRGWGNQPQHF
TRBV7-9	CASSSDFRSYNEQFF
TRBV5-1	CASSFAAERTYEQYF
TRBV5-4	CASSLTKQGIKDTQYF
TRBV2	CASSGLSSYNEQFF
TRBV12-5	CASGPGTGNEQYF
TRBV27	CASGTSGNNEQFF
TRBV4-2	CASSAEPSRSYNEQFF
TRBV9	CASSVVSGETEAFF
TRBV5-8	CASSTDTPGGAFF
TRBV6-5	CASSSGQGTFGNTIYF
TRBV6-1	CASSDRNQNQPQHF
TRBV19	CASSIGGGAGEKLFF
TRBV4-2	CASSALAGGPYEQYF
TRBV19	CASVTGGQPQHF
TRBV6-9	CASSWGDEQYF
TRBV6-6	CASSSLGTSYNEQFF
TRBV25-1	CASSKRGITGELFF
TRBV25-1	CASSDLSDTEAFF
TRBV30	CAWSSGTDTQYF
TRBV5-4	CASSFGRGLDEKLFF
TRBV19	CASSIIERTGGTGELFF
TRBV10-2	CASKTRDRGETQYF
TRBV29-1	CSVYGFYSGANVLTF
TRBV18	CASSPSQGNTEAFF
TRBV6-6	CASSAGEGGGQPQHF